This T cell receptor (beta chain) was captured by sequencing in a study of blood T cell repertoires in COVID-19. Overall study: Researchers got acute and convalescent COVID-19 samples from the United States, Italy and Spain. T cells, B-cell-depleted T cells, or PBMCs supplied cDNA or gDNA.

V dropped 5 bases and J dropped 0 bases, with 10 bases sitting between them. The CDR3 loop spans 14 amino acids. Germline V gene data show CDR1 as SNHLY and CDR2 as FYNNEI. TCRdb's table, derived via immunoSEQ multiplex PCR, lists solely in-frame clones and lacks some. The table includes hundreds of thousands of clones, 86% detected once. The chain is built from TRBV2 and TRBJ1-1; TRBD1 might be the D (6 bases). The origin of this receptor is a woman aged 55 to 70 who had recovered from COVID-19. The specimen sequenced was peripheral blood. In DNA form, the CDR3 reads TGTGCCAGCAGTTACTACAGGGTGAACACTGAAGCTTTCTTT. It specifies CASSYYRVNTEAFF.